This T cell receptor beta chain comes out of a study of blood T cell repertoires in COVID-19. As for the study in general: Acute and convalescent COVID-19 samples came from the United States, Italy and Spain. T cells, B-cell-depleted T cells, or PBMCs provided the cDNA or gDNA that served as material.

As handled by the study authors: Amplification from reference gene primers served as the basis for estimated nucleated cell counts. The protocol was immunoSEQ multiplex PCR, while the TCRdb copy is restricted to in-frame clones and leaves out a portion. V and J calls and clone size are given by that table; D and trimming were obtained from the DNA. Here the sample spans 140,000 or so clones, 80% to 85% being singletons. The CDR3 sequence is 17 residues long. Germline CDR1 is ENHRY and CDR2 is SYGVKD. The trim removed 6 bases at V and 0 bases at J, leaving 8 bases unmatched. The sequenced sample was peripheral blood. The sequence was obtained from a human donor in a cohort sampled during active COVID-19. The chain recombines TRBV10-3 with TRBJ2-2; 9 bases line up with TRBD1. This CDR3 is CAIRNRGPIPNTGELFF. The CDR3, as DNA: TGTGCCATCAGAAACAGGGGGCCCATTCCGAACACCGGGGAGCTGTTTTTT.